This entry lists 9 T cell receptor beta chains sequenced from one sample in a study of human T cells and chemical hapten exposure. One entry per CDR3 protein results from TCRdb running MiXCR on the RACE reads. The table has tens of thousands of distinct CDR3 sequences, roughly 13% seen once. Time point specified: patch test 3, about 24 weeks after DPC sensitization. The treatment was: therapeutic diphenylcyclopropenone sensitization with weekly scalp DPC. The sequenced sample was whole blood, obtained in connection with sensitization to the hapten diphenylcyclopropenone (DPC). These receptors all come from a woman aged 45-65 years with alopecia areata. Some clones in this sample may be carry-over from other donors' samples.

The sample holds many counts of this clonotype. The V and J genes are TRBV6-6 and TRBJ1-2; 7 nucleotides line up with TRBD1. Unmatched junction bases numbered 8, after V lost 0 bases and J lost 1 base. The CDR3 extends over 17 amino acids. Germline V gene lookup returns CDR1 MNHNY and CDR2 SVGAGI (reference sequence). In nucleotides, the CDR3 is TGTGCCAGCAGTTACTCAAGGGACAGTACACTTAACTATGGCTACACCTTC. Translated, it gives CASSYSRDSTLNYGYTF.

This clonotype occurred many times. V gene TRBV7-6 combines with J gene TRBJ1-1; weak D call: TRBD1 (5 bases). CDR1 and CDR2 from the germline V gene are SGHVS and FNYEAQ. This CDR3 contains 14 residues. V shed 0 bases and J shed 5 bases, with 10 bases lying between them. CDR3 DNA sequence: TGTGCCAGCAGCTTAGCCCAGGGTGGTACTGAAGCTTTCTTT. Translation: CASSLAQGGTEAFF.

This clonotype has a handful of counts. The V call is TRBV9, the J call TRBJ2-1; the D gene is possibly TRBD2 (6 bases). The CDR3 consists of 15 residues. The V end lost 0 bases, the J end lost 5 bases, and 12 bases lay between the germline ends. In germline, CDR1 is SGDLS, CDR2 YYNGEE. The CDR3 spells CASSVDPGSNNEQFF. The DNA of the CDR3 is TGTGCCAGCAGCGTAGATCCCGGGAGTAACAATGAGCAGTTCTTC.

This clonotype was seen only a few times. The rearrangement uses TRBV10-3 and TRBJ2-1; weak D call: TRBD1 (6 bases). Trimming took off 3 bases at V and 5 bases at J, with 11 bases between the two ends. Germline lookup yields CDR1 ENHRY and CDR2 SYGVKD. The CDR3 covers 14 residues. The CDR3 DNA is TGTGCCATCAGTGAAAGGGGGACCAACAATGAGCAGTTCTTC. Translation gives CAISERGTNNEQFF.

The rearrangement links TRBV4-1 to TRBJ2-5, with 7 bases identical to TRBD2. With 5 bases clipped from V and 2 bases from J, the junction kept 8 bases outside the gene matches. Germline lookup yields CDR1 MGHRA and CDR2 YSYEKL. This CDR3 contains 15 residues. CDR3 DNA sequence: TGCGCCAGCAGCTTCGGAGGGCGGGGGCAAGAGACCCAGTACTTC. Protein sequence: CASSFGGRGQETQYF.

This chain connects TRBV11-2 to TRBJ2-7; D remains unclear. V lost 5 bases to trimming and J lost 1 base, with 6 bases between them. The CDR3 is made up of 12 amino acids. Germline V gene lookup returns CDR1 SGHAT and CDR2 FQNNGV. CDR3 sequence reads: CASSRFSYEQYF. The CDR3 nucleotides read TGTGCCAGCAGCCGGTTTTCCTACGAGCAGTACTTC.

In this sample, this clonotype turned up many times. V is TRBV6-2 or TRBV6-3 and J is TRBJ2-1; TRBD1 agrees at 9 bases. The CDR3 has 17 amino acids. Germline values: CDR1 MNHEY, CDR2 SVGEGT. Losses at the gene ends were 2 bases for V and 6 bases for J; bases not matched to a gene: 11. In nucleotides, the CDR3 is TGTGCCAGCAGTTACACTCCCGGGACAGGGCCGATCAATGAGCAGTTCTTC. Residues: CASSYTPGTGPINEQFF.

The chain couples TRBV27 to TRBJ2-7, with TRBD1 as a possible D gene (5 bases). Per the germline V gene, CDR1 is MNHEY and CDR2 is SMNVEV (reference sequence). V was cut by 5 bases and J by 0 bases, with 11 bases left in between. This CDR3 region has 14 residues. CDR3 loop: CASSLTVPSYEQYF. The CDR3, as DNA: TGTGCCAGCAGTCTGACAGTTCCCTCCTACGAGCAGTACTTC.

This clonotype was seen repeatedly, ten times or more. The chain is built from TRBV28 and TRBJ2-7, with TRBD2 identical over 11 bases. Germline CDR1 reads MDHEN; CDR2 reads SYDVKM. The J segment lost 4 bases and the V segment lost 5 bases, leaving 10 bases of the junction unmatched. This CDR3 has 16 residues. The CDR3 DNA reads TGTGCCAGCAGTCCTCCAGTAGCGGGAGGGCGATACGAGCAGTACTTC. It is translated as CASSPPVAGGRYEQYF.